This T cell receptor (beta chain) was captured in a study of cytomegalovirus exposure and HLA in healthy donors. Study in general: Previous work identified roughly 120 million unique TCR beta sequences from some 170 million T cells.

With respect to this clone: The antigen is unknown.

The germline V gene has CDR1 MNHNS and CDR2 SASEGT. The CDR3 is 15 amino acids. J gave up 6 bases and V 3 bases, and 9 bases lay outside the gene matches. This PCR relied on a set of 60 Vbeta primers and 13 Jbeta primers. Sequencing used immunoSEQ multiplex PCR; TCRdb keeps in-frame clones, though not all of them. The sample yields over 110,000 clones, approximately 80% seen once. Study conclusions and caveats: Researchers reported from a later analysis that most CMV-associated TCR beta chains appeared HLA-restricted.

Input material: PBMCs. The receptor was isolated from a woman between 40 and 55 years old in good health and CMV-seropositive. J is TRBJ2-7 and V is TRBV6-1, with 9 nucleotides matching TRBD1. The CDR3 sequence: CASSEPGQGGGEQYF. The CDR3 DNA is TGTGCCAGCAGTGAGCCGGGACAGGGAGGAGGCGAGCAGTACTTC.